This TCR beta chain was identified during a study of naive and memory T cell subsets. An oligonucleotide containing a UMI was ligated to the 3' end of TCR cDNA. Whole blood, 2 to 2.5 ml, came from adult healthy volunteers. Input was roughly 1 to 1,100 ng of DNase-treated total RNA without cell sorting. Findings and limits, study-wide: TCR transcript changes with activation or differentiation may affect this RNA method.

Points on this clonotype: Its matching antigen is unknown.

Amplification of ligated cDNA took four PCR rounds with SP2 and nested alpha and beta constant primers. Alpha and beta constant region primers primed reverse transcription for blood and skin samples. TCRdb used MiXCR to reprocess the 5' RACE reads, holding one entry per CDR3 protein. The sample carries 56,000 or so distinct CDR3 sequences, about 7.1% recorded once. Germline CDR1 and CDR2: SGHTA and FQGTGA. The CDR3 has 13 residues. The ends were cut back, 3 bases at V and 8 bases at J, with 13 bases in the middle. The origin of this receptor is a female donor in good health. This chain connects TRBV7-3 to TRBJ2-5, with a possible D match to TRBD1 (6 bases). CDR3 DNA sequence: TGTGCCAGCAGCTTCAGGGACACTGGTACCCAGTACTTC. It encodes CASSFRDTGTQYF.